Presented here are 5 T cell receptor beta chains from one specimen sequenced in a study of blood T cell repertoires in COVID-19 (dated by TCRdb to 2020 to 2021). Libraries were built with the immunoSEQ multiplex PCR assay. Here the immuneACCESS table is served through TCRdb, limited to in-frame sequences with V and J called. Missing clones are a known gap in these copies; in checked studies unresolved V genes cover under half, and the rest lacks a known reason. This sample is represented by about 230,000 clones; around 85% of them were singletons. The biggest ten clones account for roughly 8% of the sample. Sequenced: peripheral blood. These receptors all come from a woman of 80 years or more with acute or convalescent COVID-19.

This sequence joins TRBV7-2 and TRBJ1-2; maybe TRBD1 (6 bases). Trimming removed 4 bases at V and 1 base at J, with 10 bases between. Germline assignment: CDR1 SGHTA and CDR2 FQGNSA. There are 14 residues in the CDR3. The CDR3 sequence is CASSYDRNNYGYTF. For the CDR3, the DNA is TGTGCCAGCAGCTACGACAGGAATAACTATGGCTACACCTTC.

The V call is TRBV5-1, the J call TRBJ1-4, with unresolved D. V gave up 0 bases and J gave up 3 bases, with 6 bases separating them. The CDR3 is made up of 14 amino acids. Germline V lookup: CDR1 SGHRS, CDR2 YFSETQ. This chain's CDR3 is CASSLATSNEKLFF. In DNA form, the CDR3 reads TGCGCCAGCAGCTTGGCCACTTCTAATGAAAAACTGTTTTTT.

V gene TRBV6-2 or TRBV6-3 combines with J gene TRBJ1-6, with 9 bases that match TRBD1. With V trimmed by 6 bases and J by 6 bases, 6 bases remained unmatched. The V gene's germline CDR1 is MNHEY and CDR2 SVGEGT. The length of the CDR3 is 15 residues. The CDR3 is CASSRSDRGNSPLHF. The CDR3 DNA is TGTGCCAGCAGCCGTTCGGACAGGGGTAATTCACCCCTCCACTTT.

The rearrangement joins TRBV3-1 (or the pseudogene TRBV3-2) to TRBJ2-3; D gene uncertain. Trimming removed 1 base from V and 2 bases from J, with 13 bases in between. This CDR3 region has 16 residues. The V gene's germline CDR1 is LGHDT and CDR2 YNNKEL (reference sequence). CDR3 protein: CASSQAVSRITDTQYF. The CDR3 DNA is TGTGCCAGCAGCCAAGCAGTTTCGCGGATCACAGATACGCAGTATTTT.

This clone was detected a few times. This chain connects TRBV20-1 to TRBJ2-3, with 7 bases matching TRBD2. The CDR3 has 15 amino acids. The V gene end was trimmed by 6 bases and the J gene end by 0 bases; junction bases not matched to a gene: 9. In germline, CDR1 is DFQATT, CDR2 SNEGSKA (reference sequence). CDR3 amino acids: CSASTSVTSTDTQYF. In nucleotides, the CDR3 is TGCAGTGCCAGTACTAGCGTTACTAGCACAGATACGCAGTATTTT.